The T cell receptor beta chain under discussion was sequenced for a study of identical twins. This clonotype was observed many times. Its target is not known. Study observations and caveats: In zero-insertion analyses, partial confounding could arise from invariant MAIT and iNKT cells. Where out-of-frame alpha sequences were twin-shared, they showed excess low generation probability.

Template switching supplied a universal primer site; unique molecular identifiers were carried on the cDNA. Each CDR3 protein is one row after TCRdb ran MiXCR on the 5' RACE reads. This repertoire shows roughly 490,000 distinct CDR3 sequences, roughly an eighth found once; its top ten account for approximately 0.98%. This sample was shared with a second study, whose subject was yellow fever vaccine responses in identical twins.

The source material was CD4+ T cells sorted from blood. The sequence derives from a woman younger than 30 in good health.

The CDR3 is CASSRTGTDTQYF. In DNA form, the CDR3 reads TGTGCCAGCAGTCGGACAGGCACAGATACGCAGTATTTT. This sequence joins TRBV12-3 or TRBV12-4 and TRBJ2-3; D might be TRBD1 (6 bases). V lost 5 bases, J lost 1 base, and 7 bases lay in between. This CDR3 contains 13 residues.